Sequencing of this T cell receptor (beta chain) was carried out in a study of blood T cell repertoires in COVID-19. TCRdb's copy holds only in-frame clones and misses some; the assay was immunoSEQ multiplex PCR. Of about 190,000 clones in the sample, around 80% were seen once. Germline V gene sequence: CDR1 GTSNPN, CDR2 SVGIG (reference sequence). Trimming pared 6 bases from V and 8 bases from J, leaving 16 bases between. The CDR3 length is 12 residues. Material: peripheral blood. This sequence was found in a human donor in a cohort sampled during active COVID-19. This chain links TRBV30 with TRBJ1-2; D is undetermined. CDR3 nucleotides: TGTGCCTGTGCAGTGAATACGGGGGGCTACACCTTC. It codes for CACAVNTGGYTF. The whole variable domain, filled in from reference TRBV30 and TRBJ1-2, reads SQTIHQWPATLVQPVGSPLSLECTVEGTSNPNLYWYRQAAGRGLQLLFYSVGIGQISSEVPQNLSASRPQDRQFILSSKKLLLSDSGFYLCACAVNTGGYTFGSGTRLTVV.